This T cell receptor beta chain comes out of a study of beta chain features in type 1 diabetes. Study details: Sorted cells examined across all samples numbered 107,917,701.

Sorting of CD4+ naive, central memory, regulatory and stem cell-like memory cells was performed via CD45RO/CCR7/CD25/CD127/CD95/CD27. Populations isolated by sorting all had purity greater than 95%. A few counts support this clone. The target antigen is unknown. Study-level results: Type 1 diabetes patients showed a moderate but significant shortening of TCRB CDR3s in all four CD4+ subsets.

Investigators reverse transcribed all isolated RNA, so they sequenced expressed TCRB transcripts. Produced via immunoSEQ multiplex PCR; TCRdb's table is partial and in-frame only. The sample holds under 950,000 clones, 15% to 20% seen once. The TCR sequence derives from a woman in her late teens or twenties in good health. The specimen was naive CD4+ T cells from blood.

The CDR3 is CASSPQGHRPEGYTF. CDR3 nucleotides: TGTGCCAGCAGCCCTCAGGGACACAGGCCAGAGGGCTACACCTTC. The chain carries TRBV4-2 and TRBJ1-2; D is possibly TRBD1 (6 bases). V gave up 4 bases and J gave up 8 bases, with 20 bases separating them. Per the germline V gene, CDR1 is LGHNA and CDR2 is YNFKEQ. The CDR3 is 15 amino acids.